The T cell receptor (beta chain) described here comes from a study of CD8+CD57+ T cells in acquired aplastic anemia listed by TCRdb under 2018. About the investigation overall: On average, sorted CD4+ and CD8+ cells yielded 3.2 ug of extracted DNA, with a range of roughly 0.18 to 30 ug. A CD8+CD57+ expansion meant a frequency higher than the mean frequency seen in healthy subjects.

CDR1 and CDR2, looked up from the germline V gene (reference sequence), are LNHDA and SQIVND. The CDR3 holds 13 amino acids from the cysteine to the phenylalanine. Only CDR3 DNA is held: 39 bases, read in frame from base 1. From V the trimming removes 4 bases and from J it removes 9 bases, while the gene matches leave 5 bases of the junction unaccounted for. What the study reported, not specific to this receptor: No significant difference in CD8+ Simpson's diversity was found between patients and healthy controls (P=0.060). Around 31 CD8+ CDR3 sequences were shared between patients and controls but appeared highly expressed in patients and within their immunodominant clones.

Concerning this clonotype itself: Its recognized antigen is unknown. Within one base of it there is no much larger clone, and no base qualities were kept.

Patients chosen for sequencing had shown expansion of CD8+CD57+ cells by flow cytometry. Every patient had a diagnosis of severe acquired aplastic anemia based on International Study of Aplastic Anemia and Agranulocytosis and Camitta criteria. At the time blood was sampled, none of the patients had received any therapy. In the study, sorted CD4+ and CD8+ blood T cells from patients with severe aplastic anemia and from healthy subjects underwent deep sequencing of TCR repertoires. Patients were enrolled in the USA under clinicaltrials.gov protocols 00001620, 01623167, 00001397, 00071045, 00081523 and 00961064. Ficoll-Paque density gradient centrifugation was used to isolate peripheral blood mononuclear cells. Before DNA extraction, CD4+ and CD8+ T cells were sorted by FACS or by magnetic beads. Genomic DNA was used as template for profiling of TCR beta VDJ combinations and CDR3 sequences. An Illumina HiSeq 2000 was the platform used for TCR repertoire sequencing. Per the source publication's procedure: Repertoire assessment relied on Simpson's diversity index, CDR3 size and DJ length profiles, and TRBV/TRBJ rearrangement plots. Whichever DNA sequence was most abundant in the deep sequencing data was defined as the immunodominant clone. CDR3 amino acid sequences were screened for sharing across subjects and compared with published repertoires and the VDJdb database. In TCRdb, the public reads were trimmed at Q25 with fastp and aligned with MiXCR, with productive beta chains retained. Under each unique CDR3 protein, matching rows form one entry showing the most common genes and DNA. TCRdb, not the authors, supplied the V and J calls. For this sample the table gives roughly 220,000 distinct CDR3 sequences, of which 65% were detected only once. The ten largest clones represent about three fifths of the sample.

This TCR was sampled from a human donor with aplastic anemia. Here the chain combines TRBV19 and TRBJ1-5; 8 bases in the middle match TRBD1. The sequencing input was sorted CD4+, CD8+, or CD8+CD57+ T cells (not recorded which) from PBMCs. The CDR3 sequence is CASSRDRFVPQHF. The DNA sequence is TGTGCCAGTAGTAGGGACAGGTTTGTGCCCCAGCATTTT.